This record looks at one T cell receptor beta chain sequence and its context. Some clones are missing from TCRdb's copy, which holds only in-frame ones; the method was immunoSEQ multiplex PCR. This sample has about 29,000 clones; about 95% occur once, and the top ten carry roughly 0.16%. Conventional CD4+ T cells were sorted from blood as CD25-low CD127-high cells. The data were taken from a study of regulatory and conventional T cells in RAG deficiency. CDR1 is MDHEN and CDR2 is SYDVKM in the germline V gene. This CDR3 has 14 amino acids. V was clipped by 8 bases and J by 3 bases; unmatched bases: 7. These data were also reused for a study on regulatory T cells. As that report states: The primer mix had 52 TRBV and 13 TRBJ primers.

This sequence originates from a human donor in good health. The sequencing input was CD25- CD4+ T cells sorted from blood. This chain uses TRBV28 with TRBJ1-1; 9 bases map to TRBD1. DNA of the CDR3: TGTGCCAGCGGGGACAGGGTAGGGGACACTGAAGCTTTCTTT. Protein product: CASGDRVGDTEAFF. Using reference TRBV28 and TRBJ1-1 for the parts outside the CDR3, the full variable domain is DVKVTQSSRYLVKRTGEKVFLECVQDMDHENMFWYRQDPGLGLRLIYFSYDVKMKEKGDIPEGYSVSREKKERFSLILESASTNQTSMYLCASGDRVGDTEAFFGQGTRLTVV.